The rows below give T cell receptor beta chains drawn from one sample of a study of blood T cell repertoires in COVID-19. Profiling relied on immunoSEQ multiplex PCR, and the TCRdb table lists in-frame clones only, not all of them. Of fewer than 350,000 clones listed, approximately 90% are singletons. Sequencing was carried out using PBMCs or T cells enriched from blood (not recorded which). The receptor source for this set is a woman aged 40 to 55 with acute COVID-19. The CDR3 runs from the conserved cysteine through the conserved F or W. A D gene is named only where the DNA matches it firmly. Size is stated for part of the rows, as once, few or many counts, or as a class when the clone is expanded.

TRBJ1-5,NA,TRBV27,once,CASTRASQPQHF,TGTGCCAGCACGAGGGCTAGTCAGCCCCAGCATTTT
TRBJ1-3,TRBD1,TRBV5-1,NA,CASSFTGGSGNTIYF,TGCGCCAGCAGCTTTACAGGGGGCTCTGGAAACACCATATATTTT
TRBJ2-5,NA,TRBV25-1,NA,CASSETRKGRGQETQYF,TGTGCCAGCAGTGAAACCCGGAAAGGGCGCGGGCAAGAGACCCAGTACTTC
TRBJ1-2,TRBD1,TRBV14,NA,CASSLGTVYGYTF,TGTGCCAGCAGCCTTGGGACAGTCTATGGCTACACCTTC
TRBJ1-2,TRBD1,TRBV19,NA,CASSIATGENYGYTF,TGTGCCAGTAGTATAGCCACAGGGGAGAACTATGGCTACACCTTC
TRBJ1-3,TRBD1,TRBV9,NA,CASSGGTGSRNTIYF,TGTGCCAGCAGCGGCGGGACAGGGAGTAGAAACACCATATATTTT
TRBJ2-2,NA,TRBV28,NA,CASRTSAGNTGELFF,TGTGCCAGCAGGACCTCCGCGGGGAACACCGGGGAGCTGTTTTTT
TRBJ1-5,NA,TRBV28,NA,CASSFGGQPQHF,TGTGCCAGCAGTTTCGGGGGACAGCCCCAGCATTTT
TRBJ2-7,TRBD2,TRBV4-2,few,CASSQQLAGASYEQYF,TGTGCCAGCAGCCAACAACTAGCGGGGGCTTCCTACGAGCAGTACTTC
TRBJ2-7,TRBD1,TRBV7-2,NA,CASSFRGREQYF,TGTGCCAGCAGCTTTAGGGGGCGCGAGCAGTACTTC
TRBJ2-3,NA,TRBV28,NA,CASRGGWAGGLTNTQYF,TGTGCCAGCAGAGGGGGCTGGGCGGGGGGACTCACAAATACGCAGTATTTT
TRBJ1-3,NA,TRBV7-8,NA,CASSLSWEADTIYF,TGTGCCAGCAGCTTGAGTTGGGAGGCGGACACCATATATTTT
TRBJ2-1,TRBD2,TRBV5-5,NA,CASSLGTSGLYNEQFF,TGTGCCAGCAGCTTGGGGACTAGCGGCTTATACAATGAGCAGTTCTTC
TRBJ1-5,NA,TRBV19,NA,CASSITDSYSNQPQHF,TGTGCCAGTAGTATAACAGACAGCTATAGCAATCAGCCCCAGCATTTT
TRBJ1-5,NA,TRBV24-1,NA,CATSDREQPQHF,TGTGCCACCAGTGACCGGGAACAGCCCCAGCATTTT
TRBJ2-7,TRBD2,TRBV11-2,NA,CASTTQPGLATYEQYF,TGTGCCAGCACCACACAGCCGGGACTAGCGACCTACGAGCAGTACTTC
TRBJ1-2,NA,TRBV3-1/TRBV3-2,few,CASSPPGVYYGYTF,TGTGCCAGCAGCCCCCCAGGGGTATACTATGGCTACACCTTC
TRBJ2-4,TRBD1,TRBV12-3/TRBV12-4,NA,CASSLGGVTQYF,TGTGCCAGCAGTCTAGGGGGCGTTACGCAGTACTTC
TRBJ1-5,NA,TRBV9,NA,CASSAQGGQPQHF,TGTGCCAGCAGCGCCCAGGGTGGTCAGCCCCAGCATTTT
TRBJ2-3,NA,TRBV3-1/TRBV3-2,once,CASSQVGSSSTDTQYF,TGTGCCAGCAGCCAAGTGGGGAGTTCGAGCACAGATACGCAGTATTTT
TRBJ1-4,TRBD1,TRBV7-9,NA,CASSLGDRNNEKLFF,TGTGCCAGCAGCTTGGGGGACAGGAATAATGAAAAACTGTTTTTT
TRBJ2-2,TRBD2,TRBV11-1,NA,CASTSDGGYTGELFF,TGTGCCAGCACCTCTGACGGGGGGTACACCGGGGAGCTGTTTTTT
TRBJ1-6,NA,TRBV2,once,CASAGRDYNSPLHF,TGTGCCAGCGCCGGGAGGGACTATAATTCACCCCTCCACTTT
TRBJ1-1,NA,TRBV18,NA,CASSREGLPNTEAFF,TGTGCCAGCTCACGGGAGGGACTGCCGAACACTGAAGCTTTCTTT
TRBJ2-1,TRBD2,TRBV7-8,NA,CASSSSGVINEQFF,TGTGCCAGCAGCTCTAGCGGGGTAATCAATGAGCAGTTCTTC
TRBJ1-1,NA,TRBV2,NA,CASRTTDTEAFF,TGTGCCAGCAGAACAACAGACACAGAAGCTTTCTTT
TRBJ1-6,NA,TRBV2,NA,CASSPARQPNSPLHF,TGTGCCAGCTCTCCTGCCCGACAGCCTAATTCACCCCTCCACTTT
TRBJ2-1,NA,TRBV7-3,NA,CASSLQQGGNNEQFF,TGTGCCAGCAGCTTACAACAGGGTGGAAACAATGAGCAGTTCTTC
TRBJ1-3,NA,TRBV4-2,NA,CASSQDIPAQVGFSGNTIYF,TGTGCCAGCAGCCAAGATATCCCCGCACAGGTGGGATTCTCTGGAAACACCATATATTTT
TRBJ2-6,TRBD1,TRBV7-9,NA,CASSFRQGASGANVLTF,TGTGCCAGCAGCTTCCGACAGGGGGCAAGTGGGGCCAACGTCCTGACTTTC
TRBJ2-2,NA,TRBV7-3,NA,CASSVDRTGELFF,TGTGCCAGCAGCGTCGACAGAACCGGGGAGCTGTTTTTT
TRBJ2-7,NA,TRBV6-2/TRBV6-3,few,CASSYPMETRDEQYF,TGTGCCAGCAGTTACCCTATGGAAACTCGGGACGAGCAGTACTTC
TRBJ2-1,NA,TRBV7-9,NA,CASSLAVGYNEQFF,TGTGCCAGCAGCTTAGCGGTCGGCTACAATGAGCAGTTCTTC
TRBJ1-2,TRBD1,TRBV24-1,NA,CATSDSSTGFGYTF,TGTGCCACCAGTGATTCTTCGACAGGGTTCGGCTACACCTTC
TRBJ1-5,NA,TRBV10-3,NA,CAIREGLGNQPQHF,TGTGCCATCAGGGAGGGACTAGGCAATCAGCCCCAGCATTTT
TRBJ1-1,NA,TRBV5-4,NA,CASSAGGGKLNTEAFF,TGTGCCAGCAGCGCGGGAGGGGGGAAATTGAACACTGAAGCTTTCTTT
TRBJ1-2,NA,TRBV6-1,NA,CASSEVPKGGYGYTF,TGTGCCAGCAGTGAAGTCCCGAAGGGAGGCTATGGCTACACCTTC
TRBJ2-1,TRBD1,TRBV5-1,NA,CASSLGDSRQNEQFF,TGCGCCAGCAGCTTAGGGGACAGTAGGCAAAATGAGCAGTTCTTC
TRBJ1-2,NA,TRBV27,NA,CASSLSIGDYGYTF,TGTGCCAGCAGTTTATCAATAGGGGACTATGGCTACACCTTC
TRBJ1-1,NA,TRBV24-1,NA,CATARSTGYGNTEAFF,TGTGCCACCGCTAGATCGACCGGGTATGGGAACACTGAAGCTTTCTTT
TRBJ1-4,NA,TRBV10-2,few,CASSDNSINEKLFF,TGCGCCAGCAGTGACAACAGTATTAATGAAAAACTGTTTTTT
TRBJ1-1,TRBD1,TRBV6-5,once,CASSYDRVTEAFF,TGTGCCAGCAGTTACGACAGGGTGACTGAAGCTTTCTTT
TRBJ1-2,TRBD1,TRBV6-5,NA,CASNQWQGAGGYTF,TGTGCCAGCAACCAGTGGCAGGGGGCCGGTGGCTACACCTTC
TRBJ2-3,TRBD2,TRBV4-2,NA,CASSHRPGTSGVDTQYF,TGTGCCAGCAGCCACCGACCCGGGACTAGCGGGGTTGATACGCAGTATTTT
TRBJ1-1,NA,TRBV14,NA,CASSQDIGEVNTEAFF,TGTGCCAGCAGCCAAGATATCGGGGAAGTGAACACTGAAGCTTTCTTT
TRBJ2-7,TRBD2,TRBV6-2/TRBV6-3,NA,CASRPWTSVTYEQYF,TGTGCCAGCAGACCTTGGACTAGCGTAACCTACGAGCAGTACTTC
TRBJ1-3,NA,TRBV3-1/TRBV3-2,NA,CASSQAYYSGNTIYF,TGTGCCAGCAGCCAAGCCTATTACTCTGGAAACACCATATATTTT